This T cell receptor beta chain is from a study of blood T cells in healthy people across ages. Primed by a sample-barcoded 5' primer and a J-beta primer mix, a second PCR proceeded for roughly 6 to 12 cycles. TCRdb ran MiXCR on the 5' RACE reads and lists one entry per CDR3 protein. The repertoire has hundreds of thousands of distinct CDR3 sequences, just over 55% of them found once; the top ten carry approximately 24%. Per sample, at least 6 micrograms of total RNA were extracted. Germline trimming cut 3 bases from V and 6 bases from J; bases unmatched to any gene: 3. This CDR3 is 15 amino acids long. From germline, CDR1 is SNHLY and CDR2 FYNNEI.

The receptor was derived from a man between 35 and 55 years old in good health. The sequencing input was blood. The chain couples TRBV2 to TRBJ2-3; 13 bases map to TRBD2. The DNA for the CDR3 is TGTGCCAGCAGTGATGGACTAGCGGGAGTCGATACGCAGTATTTT. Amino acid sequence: CASSDGLAGVDTQYF. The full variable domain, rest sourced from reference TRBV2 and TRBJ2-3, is EPEVTQTPSHQVTQMGQEVILRCVPISNHLYFYWYRQILGQKVEFLVSFYNNEISEKSEIFDDQFSVERPDGSNFTLKIRSTKLEDSAMYFCASSDGLAGVDTQYFGPGTRLTVL.